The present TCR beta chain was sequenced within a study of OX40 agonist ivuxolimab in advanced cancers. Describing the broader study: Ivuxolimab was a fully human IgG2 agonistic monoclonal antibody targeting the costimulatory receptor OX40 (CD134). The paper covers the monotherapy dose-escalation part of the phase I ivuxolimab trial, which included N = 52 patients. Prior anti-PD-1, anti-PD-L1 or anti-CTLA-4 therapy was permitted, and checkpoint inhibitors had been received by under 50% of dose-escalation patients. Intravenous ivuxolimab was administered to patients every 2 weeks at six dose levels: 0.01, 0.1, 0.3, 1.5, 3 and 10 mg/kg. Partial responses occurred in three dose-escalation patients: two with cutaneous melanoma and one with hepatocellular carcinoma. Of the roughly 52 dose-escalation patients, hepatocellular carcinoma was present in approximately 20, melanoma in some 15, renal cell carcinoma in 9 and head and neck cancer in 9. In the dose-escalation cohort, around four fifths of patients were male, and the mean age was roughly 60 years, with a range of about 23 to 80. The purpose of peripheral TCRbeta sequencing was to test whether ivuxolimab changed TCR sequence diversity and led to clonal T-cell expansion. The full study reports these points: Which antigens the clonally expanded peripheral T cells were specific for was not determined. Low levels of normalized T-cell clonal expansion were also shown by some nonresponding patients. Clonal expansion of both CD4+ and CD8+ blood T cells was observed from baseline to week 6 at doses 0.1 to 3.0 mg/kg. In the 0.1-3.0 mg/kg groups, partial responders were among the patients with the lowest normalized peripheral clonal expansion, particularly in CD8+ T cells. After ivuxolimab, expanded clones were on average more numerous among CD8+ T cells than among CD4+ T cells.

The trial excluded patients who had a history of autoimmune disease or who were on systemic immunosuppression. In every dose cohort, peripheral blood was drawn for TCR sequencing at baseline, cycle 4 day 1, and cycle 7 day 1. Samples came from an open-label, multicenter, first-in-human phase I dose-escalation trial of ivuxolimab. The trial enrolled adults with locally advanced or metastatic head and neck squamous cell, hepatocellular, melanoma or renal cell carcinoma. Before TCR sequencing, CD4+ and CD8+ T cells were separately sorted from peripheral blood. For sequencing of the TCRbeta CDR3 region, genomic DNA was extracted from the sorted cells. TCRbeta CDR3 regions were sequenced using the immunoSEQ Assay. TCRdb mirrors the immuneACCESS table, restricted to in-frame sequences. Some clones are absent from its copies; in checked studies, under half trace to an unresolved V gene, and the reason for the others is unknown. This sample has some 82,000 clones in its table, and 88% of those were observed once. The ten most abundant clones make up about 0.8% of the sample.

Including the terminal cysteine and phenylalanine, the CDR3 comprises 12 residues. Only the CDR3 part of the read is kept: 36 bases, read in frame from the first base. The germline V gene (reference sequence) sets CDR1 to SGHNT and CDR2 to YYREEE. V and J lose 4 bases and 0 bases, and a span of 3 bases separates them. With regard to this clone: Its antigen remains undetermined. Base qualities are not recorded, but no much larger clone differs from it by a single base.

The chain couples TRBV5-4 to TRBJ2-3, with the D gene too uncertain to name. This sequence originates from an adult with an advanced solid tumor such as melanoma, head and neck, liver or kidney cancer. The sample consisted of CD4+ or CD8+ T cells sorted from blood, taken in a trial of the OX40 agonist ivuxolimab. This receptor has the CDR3 CASSLSTDTQYF. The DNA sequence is TGTGCCAGCAGCCTCAGCACAGATACGCAGTATTTT.